This T cell receptor (beta chain) was captured by sequencing in a study of identical twins. Regarding the study as a whole: Twin sharing of out-of-frame TCR alpha was underestimated by models in monozygotic pairs.

TCRdb redid the calling of the 5' RACE reads with MiXCR, one entry per CDR3 protein. The sample lists about 240,000 distinct CDR3 sequences, 6% to 8.5% occurring once. CDR3 size: 14 residues. CDR1 is SGHNT and CDR2 is YENEEA in the germline V gene. V was cut by 4 bases and J by 0 bases, with 7 bases left in between. Of note for this clonotype: Its antigen is unidentified.

These records were also assigned to another study, of yellow fever vaccine responses in identical twins.

This clonotype was sampled from a woman under 30 in good health. The chain is built from TRBV11-3 and TRBJ2-1; D unclear. The sample taken for sequencing was CD8+ T cells sorted from blood. CDR3 region: CASSWVSSYNEQFF. CDR3 sequence (DNA): TGTGCCAGCAGCTGGGTCAGCTCCTACAATGAGCAGTTCTTC. Based on the CDR3 plus reference TRBV11-3 and TRBJ2-1, the full variable domain is EAGVVQSPRYKIIEKKQPVAFWCNPISGHNTLYWYLQNLGQGPELLIRYENEEAVDDSQLPKDRFSAERLKGVDSTLKIQPAELGDSAVYLCASSWVSSYNEQFFGPGTRLTVL.